This T cell receptor beta chain was retrieved from a study of T cell repertoires in aging, cancer and after chemotherapy. Amplification of TCR beta used genomic DNA extracted from peripheral blood. A mixed TRB-A/B primer pool amplified rearranged TRB by multiplex touch-down PCR. One entry per CDR3 protein, called by TCRdb with MiXCR from the multiplex PCR reads. This sample has roughly 9,100 distinct CDR3 sequences, with 34% found just once. Regarding this clonotype: Its specificity is unknown.

J gave up 5 bases and V 6 bases, and 11 bases lay outside the gene matches. Per germline, CDR1 MDHEN and CDR2 SYDVKM. CDR3 size: 15 residues. Whole-study findings and limits: Immunological memory after chemotherapy cannot be judged from the repertoire data. In healthy donors, age-related TCR diversity loss mainly reflected lost richness. Across the chemotherapy interval, each cancer cohort showed higher median generation probability, suggesting thymic rebound.

The specimen was blood. The sequence came from a human donor in good health. This chain joins TRBV28 and TRBJ2-7; TRBD1 matches at 9 bases. The CDR3 spells CASSSGTGIPHEQYV. CDR3 nucleotides: TGTGCCAGCAGCTCCGGGACAGGGATACCCCACGAGCAGTACGTC.